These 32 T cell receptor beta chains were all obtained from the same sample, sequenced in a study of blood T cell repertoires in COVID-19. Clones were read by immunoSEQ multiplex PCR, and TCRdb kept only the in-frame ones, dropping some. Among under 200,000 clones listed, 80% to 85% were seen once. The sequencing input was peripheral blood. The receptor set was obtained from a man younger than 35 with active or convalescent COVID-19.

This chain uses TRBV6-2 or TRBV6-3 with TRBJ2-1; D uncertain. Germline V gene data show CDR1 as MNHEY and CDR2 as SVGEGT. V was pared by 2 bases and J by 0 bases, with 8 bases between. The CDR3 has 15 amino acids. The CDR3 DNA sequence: TGTGCCAGCAGTTACGCCATAGCCTCCTACAATGAGCAGTTCTTC. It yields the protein CASSYAIASYNEQFF.

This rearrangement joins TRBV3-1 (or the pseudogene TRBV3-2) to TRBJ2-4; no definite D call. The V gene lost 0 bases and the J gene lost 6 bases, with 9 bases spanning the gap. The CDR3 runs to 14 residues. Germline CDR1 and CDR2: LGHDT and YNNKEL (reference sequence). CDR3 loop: CASSQDFARNIQYF. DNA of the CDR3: TGTGCCAGCAGCCAAGATTTCGCTAGAAACATTCAGTACTTC.

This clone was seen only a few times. CDR3 nucleotide sequence: TGTGCCAGCAGTACTCCTAACTATGGCTACACCTTC. This codes for CASSTPNYGYTF. The chain uses TRBV6-5 and TRBJ1-2; D unclear. Trimming took 5 bases from V and 0 from J, leaving 4 bases between them. Germline CDR1 and CDR2: MNHEY and SVGAGI. The length of the CDR3 is 12 residues.

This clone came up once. The DNA for the CDR3 is TGTGCCAGCAGTCGGGGGGGCCCAGATACGCAGTATTTT. It translates to CASSRGGPDTQYF. The chain recombines TRBV12-3 or TRBV12-4 with TRBJ2-3; 8 bases match TRBD2. This CDR3 region has 13 residues. Trimming took 5 bases from V and 4 from J; bases not matched to a gene: 2.

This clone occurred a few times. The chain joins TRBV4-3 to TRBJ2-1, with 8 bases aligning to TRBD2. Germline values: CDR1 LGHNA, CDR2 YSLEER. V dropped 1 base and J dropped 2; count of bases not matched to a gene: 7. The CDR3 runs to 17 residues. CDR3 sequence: CASSQVYGRVTYNEQFF. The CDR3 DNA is TGCGCCAGCAGCCAAGTATACGGGAGGGTAACCTACAATGAGCAGTTCTTC.

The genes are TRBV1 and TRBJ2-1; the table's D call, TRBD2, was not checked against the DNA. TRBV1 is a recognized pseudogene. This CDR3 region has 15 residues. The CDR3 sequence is CTSSQPGVAYNEQFF. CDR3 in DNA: TGCACCAGCAGCCAACCGGGGGTCGCCTACAATGAGCAGTTCTTC.

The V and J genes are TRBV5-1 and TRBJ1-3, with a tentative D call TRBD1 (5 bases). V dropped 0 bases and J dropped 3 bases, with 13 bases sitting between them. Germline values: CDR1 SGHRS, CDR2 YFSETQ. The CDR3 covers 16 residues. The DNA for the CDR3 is TGCGCCAGCAGCTTGGCCACAGGATCTTTTGGAAACACCATATATTTT. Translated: CASSLATGSFGNTIYF.

The chain's CDR3 is CASSDPSGVYNEQFF. CDR3 in DNA: TGTGCCAGCAGTGACCCTAGCGGGGTTTACAATGAGCAGTTCTTC. The chain carries TRBV6-1 and TRBJ2-1; 9 bases match TRBD2. Per the germline V gene, CDR1 is MNHNS and CDR2 is SASEGT. The CDR3 sequence is 15 residues long. The J segment lost 4 bases and the V segment lost 3 bases, leaving 4 bases of the junction unmatched.

DNA for the CDR3: TGTGCCAGCAGCCTGATTTCCGGGACTGACACAGATACGCAGTATTTT. It translates to CASSLISGTDTDTQYF. The rearrangement links TRBV4-2 to TRBJ2-3; a weak D match, TRBD2 (6 bases). This CDR3 is built from 16 residues. The V gene's germline CDR1 is LGHNA and CDR2 YNFKEQ. Trimming removed 4 bases from V and 2 bases from J, with 16 bases in between.

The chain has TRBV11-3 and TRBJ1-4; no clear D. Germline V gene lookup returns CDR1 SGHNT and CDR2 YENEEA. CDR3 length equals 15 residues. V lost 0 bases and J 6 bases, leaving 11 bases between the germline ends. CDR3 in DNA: TGTGCCAGCAGCTTAGATGGCAGAAAACATGAAAAACTGTTTTTT. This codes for CASSLDGRKHEKLFF.

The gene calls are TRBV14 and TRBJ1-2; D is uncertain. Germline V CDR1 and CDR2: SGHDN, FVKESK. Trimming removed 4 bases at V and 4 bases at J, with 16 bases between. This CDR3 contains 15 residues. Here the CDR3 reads CASSPGLGYIYGYTF. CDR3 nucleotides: TGTGCCAGCAGCCCCGGACTCGGATACATCTATGGCTACACCTTC.

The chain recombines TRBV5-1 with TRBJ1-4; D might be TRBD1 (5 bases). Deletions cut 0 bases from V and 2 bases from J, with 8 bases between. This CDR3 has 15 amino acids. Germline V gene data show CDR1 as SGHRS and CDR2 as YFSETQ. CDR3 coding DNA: TGCGCCAGCAGCTTGGCAGGGCCTACTAATGAAAAACTGTTTTTT. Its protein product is CASSLAGPTNEKLFF.

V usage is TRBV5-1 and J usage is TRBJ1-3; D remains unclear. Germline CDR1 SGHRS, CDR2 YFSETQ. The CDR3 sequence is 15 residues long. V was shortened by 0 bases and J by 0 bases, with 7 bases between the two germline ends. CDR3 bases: TGCGCCAGCAGCTTGGCCGCGCGCTCTGGAAACACCATATATTTT. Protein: CASSLAARSGNTIYF.

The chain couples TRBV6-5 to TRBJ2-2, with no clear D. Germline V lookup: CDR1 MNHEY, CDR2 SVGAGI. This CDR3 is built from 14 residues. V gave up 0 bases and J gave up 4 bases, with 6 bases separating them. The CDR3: CASSYSYGTGELFF. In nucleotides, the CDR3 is TGTGCCAGCAGTTACTCGTACGGCACCGGGGAGCTGTTTTTT.

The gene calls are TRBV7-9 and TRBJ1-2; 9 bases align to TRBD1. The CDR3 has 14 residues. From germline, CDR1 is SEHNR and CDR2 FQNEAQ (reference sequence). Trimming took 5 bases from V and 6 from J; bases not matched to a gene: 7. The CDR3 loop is CASSPKTGGNGYTF. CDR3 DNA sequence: TGTGCCAGCAGCCCTAAGACAGGGGGTAATGGCTACACCTTC.

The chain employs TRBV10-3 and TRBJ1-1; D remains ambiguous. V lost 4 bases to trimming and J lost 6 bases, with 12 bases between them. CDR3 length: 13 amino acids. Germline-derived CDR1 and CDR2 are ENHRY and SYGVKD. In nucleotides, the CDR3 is TGTGCCATCAGTGGCCGCGGATTCTCTGAAGCTTTCTTT. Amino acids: CAISGRGFSEAFF.

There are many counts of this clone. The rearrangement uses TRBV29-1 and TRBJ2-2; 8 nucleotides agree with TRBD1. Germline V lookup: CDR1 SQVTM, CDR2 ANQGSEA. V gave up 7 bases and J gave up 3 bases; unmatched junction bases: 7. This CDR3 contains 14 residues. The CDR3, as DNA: TGCAGCGGTAGGACAGGGTCTGACACCGGGGAGCTGTTTTTT. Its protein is CSGRTGSDTGELFF.

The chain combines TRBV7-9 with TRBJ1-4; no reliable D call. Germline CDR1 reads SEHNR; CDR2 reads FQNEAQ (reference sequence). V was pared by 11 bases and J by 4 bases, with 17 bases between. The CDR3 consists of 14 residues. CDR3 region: CAGQRDGGNEKLFF. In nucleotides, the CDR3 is TGTGCCGGCCAGCGGGATGGAGGTAATGAAAAACTGTTTTTT.

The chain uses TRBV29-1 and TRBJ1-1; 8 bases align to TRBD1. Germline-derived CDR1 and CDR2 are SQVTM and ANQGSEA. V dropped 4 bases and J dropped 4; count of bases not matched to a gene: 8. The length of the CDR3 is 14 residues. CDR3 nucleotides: TGCAGCGTTGCCGGTTTGGGGACAGGCACTGAAGCTTTCTTT. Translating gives CSVAGLGTGTEAFF.

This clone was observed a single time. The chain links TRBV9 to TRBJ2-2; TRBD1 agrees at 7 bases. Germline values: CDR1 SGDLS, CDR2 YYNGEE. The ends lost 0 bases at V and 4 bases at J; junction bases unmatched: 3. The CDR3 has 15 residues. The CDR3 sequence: CASSVVPGGTGELFF. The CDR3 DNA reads TGTGCCAGCAGCGTAGTGCCAGGGGGCACCGGGGAGCTGTTTTTT.

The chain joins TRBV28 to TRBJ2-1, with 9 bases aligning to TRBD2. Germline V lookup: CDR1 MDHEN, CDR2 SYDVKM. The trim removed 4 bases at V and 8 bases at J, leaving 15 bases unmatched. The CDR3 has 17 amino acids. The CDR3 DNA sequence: TGTGCCAGCAGTTCCTTGCGACTAGCGGAGCAGGGCTATGAGCAGTTCTTC. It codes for CASSSLRLAEQGYEQFF.

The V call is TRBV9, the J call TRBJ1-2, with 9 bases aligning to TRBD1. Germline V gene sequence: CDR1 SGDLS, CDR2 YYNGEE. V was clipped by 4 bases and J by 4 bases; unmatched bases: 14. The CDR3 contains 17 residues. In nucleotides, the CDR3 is TGTGCCAGCAGCCGAGGGACAGGGAAAGGCGTATTCTATGGCTACACCTTC. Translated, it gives CASSRGTGKGVFYGYTF.

The CDR3, as DNA: TGTGCCAGCAGCTTGTCGGCAGGGTCGGGCAATCAGCCCCAGCATTTT. It translates to CASSLSAGSGNQPQHF. V usage is TRBV5-6 and J usage is TRBJ1-5; D is possibly TRBD1 (5 bases). The germline V gene has CDR1 SGHDT and CDR2 YYEEEE. CDR3 length: 16 amino acids. V lost 1 base to trimming and J lost 2 bases, with 13 bases between them.

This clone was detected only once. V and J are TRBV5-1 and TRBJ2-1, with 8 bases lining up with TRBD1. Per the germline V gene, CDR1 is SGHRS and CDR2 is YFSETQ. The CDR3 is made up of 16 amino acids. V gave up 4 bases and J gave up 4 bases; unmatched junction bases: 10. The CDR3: CASSILGTGGYNEQFF. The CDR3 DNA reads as TGCGCCAGCAGCATCCTAGGGACAGGCGGTTACAATGAGCAGTTCTTC.

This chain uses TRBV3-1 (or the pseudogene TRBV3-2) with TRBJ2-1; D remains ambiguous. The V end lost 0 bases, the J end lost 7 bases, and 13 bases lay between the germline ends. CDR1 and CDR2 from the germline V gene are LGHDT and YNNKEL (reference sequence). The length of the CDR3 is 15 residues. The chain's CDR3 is CASSQDSLSTNEQFF. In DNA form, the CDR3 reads TGTGCCAGCAGCCAAGATAGTCTAAGCACGAATGAGCAGTTCTTC.

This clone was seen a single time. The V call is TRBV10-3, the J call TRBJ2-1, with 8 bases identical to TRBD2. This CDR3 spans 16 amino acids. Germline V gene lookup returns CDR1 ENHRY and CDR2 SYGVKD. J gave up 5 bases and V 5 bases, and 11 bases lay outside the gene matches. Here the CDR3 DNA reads TGTGCCATCAGTCTCATAGCGGGACTTTCCCACAATGAGCAGTTCTTC. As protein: CAISLIAGLSHNEQFF.

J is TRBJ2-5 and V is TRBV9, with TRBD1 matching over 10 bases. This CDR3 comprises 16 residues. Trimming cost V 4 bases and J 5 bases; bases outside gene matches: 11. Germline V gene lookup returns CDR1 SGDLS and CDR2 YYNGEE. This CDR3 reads CASSTRDRGTRETQYF. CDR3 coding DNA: TGTGCCAGCAGCACCCGGGACAGGGGAACTAGGGAGACCCAGTACTTC.

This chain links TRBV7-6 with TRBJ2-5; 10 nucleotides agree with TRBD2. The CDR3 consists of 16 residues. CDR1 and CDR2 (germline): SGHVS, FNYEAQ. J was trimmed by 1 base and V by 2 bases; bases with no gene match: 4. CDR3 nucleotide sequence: TGTGCCAGCAGCTTAAAGGTAGCGGGGGGCCAAGAGACCCAGTACTTC. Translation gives CASSLKVAGGQETQYF.

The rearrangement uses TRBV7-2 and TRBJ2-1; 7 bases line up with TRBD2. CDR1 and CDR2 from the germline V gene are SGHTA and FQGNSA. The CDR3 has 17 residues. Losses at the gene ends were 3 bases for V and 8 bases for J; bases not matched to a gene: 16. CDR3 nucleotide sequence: TGTGCCAGCAGCTTCCCCGTGGGGGGGAACCCGCTACATGAGCAGTTCTTC. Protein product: CASSFPVGGNPLHEQFF.

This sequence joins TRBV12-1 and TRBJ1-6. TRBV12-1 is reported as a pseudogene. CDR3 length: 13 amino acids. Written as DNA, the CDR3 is TGTGCCAGCACCCCTTTGAGGAATTCACCCCTCCACTTT. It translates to CASTPLRNSPLHF.

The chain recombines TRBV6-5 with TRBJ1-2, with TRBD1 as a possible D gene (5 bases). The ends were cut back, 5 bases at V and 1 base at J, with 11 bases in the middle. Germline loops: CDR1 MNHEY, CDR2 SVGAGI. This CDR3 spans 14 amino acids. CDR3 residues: CASSPTAFNYGYTF. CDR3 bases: TGTGCCAGCAGTCCGACAGCTTTTAACTATGGCTACACCTTC.

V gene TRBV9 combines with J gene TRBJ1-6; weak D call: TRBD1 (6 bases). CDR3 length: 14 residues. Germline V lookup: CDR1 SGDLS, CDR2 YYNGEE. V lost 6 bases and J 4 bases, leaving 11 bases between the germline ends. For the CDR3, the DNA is TGTGCCAGCAACTCGGGACAATATAATTCACCCCTCCACTTT. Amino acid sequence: CASNSGQYNSPLHF. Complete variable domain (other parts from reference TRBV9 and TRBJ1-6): DSGVTQTPKHLITATGQRVTLRCSPRSGDLSVYWYQQSLDQGLQFLIQYYNGEERAKGNILERFSAQQFPDLHSELNLSSLELGDSALYFCASNSGQYNSPLHFGNGTRLTVT.